This T cell receptor (beta chain) was documented in a study of T cells after yellow fever vaccination. This clonotype was recorded many times. Germline V gene data show CDR1 as SGHAT and CDR2 as FQNNGV. Trimming took 6 bases from V and 0 from J, leaving 9 bases between them. This CDR3 is 14 amino acids long. Each CDR3 protein gets one entry after TCRdb re-called the 5' RACE reads with MiXCR. The repertoire holds a few hundred thousand distinct CDR3 sequences, with around 3.6% as singletons. The TCR originated in a man aged 18 to 30 who received the YFV17D yellow fever vaccine. The chain uses TRBV11-2 and TRBJ2-1; D is unclear. This specimen consisted of PBMCs, obtained on the day of the yellow fever booster vaccination. The CDR3 DNA sequence: TGTGCCAGCAGTCGCGAAAGCTCCTACAATGAGCAGTTCTTC. Translating it yields CASSRESSYNEQFF.